These 5 T cell receptor beta chains were sequenced from one sample in a study of naive and memory T cell subsets. Study-wide findings and caveats: A few larger clonotypes appeared in naive repertoires, especially CD8, possibly memory cells re-expressing CD45RA.

These TCRs' antigens remain unknown. The beta constant-region primer was an equimolar mix of two oligonucleotides covering TRBC1 and TRBC2. Ligated cDNA was amplified by four rounds of PCR with nested alpha and beta constant-region primers and SP2. Using its own MiXCR run on the UMI-ligation and nested PCR reads, TCRdb lists one record per CDR3 protein. The table records 150,000 or so distinct CDR3 sequences, roughly 23% of them present only once. The sequenced sample consisted of naive CD4+ T cells from blood. The receptor source for this set is a human donor in good health.

Only a few counts were recorded for this clonotype. The CDR3 reads CASSPRLASETQYF. CDR3 in DNA: TGCGCCAGCAGCCCCCGACTAGCCAGCGAGACCCAGTACTTC. The chain employs TRBV5-1 and TRBJ2-5; 7 positions match TRBD2. Germline CDR1 reads SGHRS; CDR2 reads YFSETQ. The CDR3 sequence is 14 residues long. Unmatched junction bases numbered 8, after V lost 4 bases and J lost 5 bases.

This clonotype was detected only a few times. The chain uses TRBV30 and TRBJ2-1; D is unclear. Trimming pared 0 bases from V and 10 bases from J, leaving 10 bases between. Germline V CDR1 and CDR2: GTSNPN, SVGIG (reference sequence). There are 12 residues in the CDR3. The CDR3 nucleotides read TGTGCCTGGAGTGTACTGGTAGGAGAGCAGTTCTTC. This encodes CAWSVLVGEQFF. Full variable domain (rest looked up from reference TRBV30 and TRBJ2-1): SQTIHQWPATLVQPVGSPLSLECTVEGTSNPNLYWYRQAAGRGLQLLFYSVGIGQISSEVPQNLSASRPQDRQFILSSKKLLLSDSGFYLCAWSVLVGEQFFGPGTRLTVL.

This clonotype was counted only a few times. The rearrangement links TRBV28 to TRBJ2-5, with D perhaps matching TRBD1 (6 bases). Trimming shortened V by 3 bases and J by 5 bases, and 25 bases separated the two germline ends. Germline CDR1 reads MDHEN; CDR2 reads SYDVKM. This CDR3 has 18 amino acids. The CDR3 sequence is CASSFSRRDTGMSETQYF. CDR3 coding DNA: TGTGCCAGCAGTTTTTCGAGAAGAGACACAGGGATGTCGGAGACCCAGTACTTC.

A few counts support this clonotype. The rearrangement uses TRBV20-1 and TRBJ1-6, with D possibly being TRBD1 (6 bases). Germline loops: CDR1 DFQATT, CDR2 SNEGSKA (reference sequence). V was cut by 0 bases and J by 4 bases, with 10 bases left in between. There are 15 residues in the CDR3. CDR3 loop: CSAREGGAYNSPLHF. CDR3 DNA sequence: TGCAGTGCTAGAGAGGGGGGGGCTTATAATTCACCCCTCCACTTT.

This chain joins TRBV30 and TRBJ2-3; D not certain. Germline values: CDR1 GTSNPN, CDR2 SVGIG (reference sequence). Between the trimmed V and J ends, which lost 3 bases and 2 bases, there was a span of 15 bases. The CDR3 length is 15 residues. This CDR3 is CAWSDGARSTDTQYF. The CDR3 coding sequence is TGTGCCTGGAGCGACGGTGCCAGGTCCACAGATACGCAGTATTTT. The whole variable domain, remainder taken from reference TRBV30 and TRBJ2-3, is SQTIHQWPATLVQPVGSPLSLECTVEGTSNPNLYWYRQAAGRGLQLLFYSVGIGQISSEVPQNLSASRPQDRQFILSSKKLLLSDSGFYLCAWSDGARSTDTQYFGPGTRLTVL.